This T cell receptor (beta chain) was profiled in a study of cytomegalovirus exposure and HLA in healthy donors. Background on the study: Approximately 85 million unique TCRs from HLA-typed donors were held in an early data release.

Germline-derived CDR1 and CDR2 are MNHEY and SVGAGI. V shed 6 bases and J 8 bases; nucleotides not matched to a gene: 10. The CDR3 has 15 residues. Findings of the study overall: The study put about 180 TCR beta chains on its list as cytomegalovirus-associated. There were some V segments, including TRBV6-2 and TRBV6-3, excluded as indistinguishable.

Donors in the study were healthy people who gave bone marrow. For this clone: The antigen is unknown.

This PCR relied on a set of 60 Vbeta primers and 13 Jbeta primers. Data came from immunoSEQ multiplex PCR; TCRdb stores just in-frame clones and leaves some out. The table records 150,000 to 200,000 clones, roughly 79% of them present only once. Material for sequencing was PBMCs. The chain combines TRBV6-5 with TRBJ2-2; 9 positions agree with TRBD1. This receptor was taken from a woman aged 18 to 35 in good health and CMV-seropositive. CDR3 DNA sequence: TGTGCCAGCAGGAAGGGACAGGGAGGGTGGGGGGAGCTGTTTTTT. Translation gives CASRKGQGGWGELFF.